This T cell receptor beta chain is drawn from a study of T cell repertoires in cytomegalovirus infection. Study information: Selection of CMV epitopes for the study included recently identified HLA-C-restricted and well-studied HLA-B-restricted ones. In public TCR beta signatures, there were indications of both CMV infection and matching HLA type.

Study results and limitations: Cumulative public TCR beta family frequency identified CMV carriers with the relevant HLA.

Trimming took 4 bases from V and 2 from J; bases not matched to a gene: 6. The CDR3 extends over 16 amino acids. CDR1 is SGHVS, CDR2 FQNEAQ, per germline. The table lists this clonotype with many counts. Its target is unknown. TCRdb recomputed calls from the reads with MiXCR, one row per CDR3 protein. The table lists approximately 300,000 distinct CDR3 sequences, about 25% of them singletons. Sequenced here: cultured PBMCs, sampled from culture after CMV antigen stimulation. The chain carries TRBV7-8 and TRBJ1-5, with TRBD1 matching 9 bases. The source of this sequence is a human donor in good health (CMV status not recorded). Some clones in this sample may be carry-over from other donors' samples. DNA for the CDR3: TGTGCCAGCAGCTCCGGACAGGGGTTTGGCAATCAGCCCCAGCATTTT. Its protein product is CASSSGQGFGNQPQHF.